This T cell receptor beta chain came from a study of T cell responses to AZD1222 COVID-19 vaccine. Using immunoSEQ multiplex PCR, the repertoire was profiled, and TCRdb retains in-frame clones only, with some absent. The sample gives about 150,000 clones, 87% of which show up once; about a tenth is in the top ten. The table lists this clone with a few counts. The receptor comes from an adult who received the AZD1222 COVID-19 vaccine. Here the sequenced sample was peripheral blood, taken 28 days after the second AZD1222 dose.

This CDR3 reads CATSDPQGPYNEQFF. The CDR3 DNA sequence: TGTGCCACCAGTGACCCACAGGGACCCTACAATGAGCAGTTCTTC. This chain joins TRBV24-1 and TRBJ2-1; TRBD1 is a possible D gene (6 bases). CDR3 length equals 15 residues. V was clipped by 4 bases and J by 2 bases, with 11 bases between them. Germline V CDR1 and CDR2: KGHDR, SFDVKD.